The 26 T cell receptor beta chains below were found in one sample sequenced in a study of PD-L1 blockade in urothelial cancer (dated by TCRdb to 2017 to 2019). In light of the paper, this sample's time point label describes: pretreatment peripheral blood. Library method: the immunoSEQ multiplex PCR assay. TCRdb retrieved this table from immuneACCESS and kept in-frame rearrangements only. Not all clones are present; in checked studies, unresolved V genes account for under half, and no reason is known for the remainder. The sample table shows about 93,000 clones, and 85% to 90% are seen once. Around 1.5% of the sample lies in the top ten. Sequencing was performed on PBMCs, taken around atezolizumab (anti-PD-L1) treatment. Source of these receptors: a man aged 55 to 69 with urothelial cancer.

The V call is TRBV7-9, the J call TRBJ2-3; no definite D call. The CDR3 covers 12 residues. The V gene's germline CDR1 is SEHNR and CDR2 FQNEAQ (reference sequence). DNA of the CDR3: TGTGCGGAGTTGACGGGTACAGATACGCAGTATTTT. It yields the protein CAELTGTDTQYF.

The rearrangement links TRBV5-6 to TRBJ2-3, with a tentative D call TRBD2 (5 bases). CDR1 SGHDT and CDR2 YYEEEE come from the germline V gene. V lost 0 bases and J 3 bases, leaving 17 bases between the germline ends. CDR3 length: 17 amino acids. The CDR3 here is CASSLAGIVALTDTQYF. CDR3 in DNA: TGTGCCAGCAGCTTGGCCGGGATCGTGGCGTTGACAGATACGCAGTATTTT.

This chain links TRBV7-8 with TRBJ2-2; 7 nucleotides match TRBD2. The J segment lost 4 bases and the V segment lost 3 bases, leaving 8 bases of the junction unmatched. CDR1 is SGHVS, CDR2 FQNEAQ, per germline. The CDR3 runs to 16 residues. CDR3 sequence: CASSLGRVGFTGELFF. The CDR3 DNA reads as TGTGCCAGCAGCTTGGGGAGGGTTGGGTTCACCGGGGAGCTGTTTTTT.

In its sample, this clone was seen a few times. The CDR3 is CASLPGTDTQYF. The CDR3 DNA sequence: TGTGCCAGCCTCCCAGGCACAGATACGCAGTATTTT. The chain has TRBV7-8 and TRBJ2-3; no clear D. Trimming took off 8 bases at V and 1 base at J, with 7 bases between the two ends. The CDR3 has 12 amino acids. Germline-derived CDR1 and CDR2 are SGHVS and FQNEAQ.

The chain joins TRBV7-2 to TRBJ2-5; TRBD1 might be the D (6 bases). Trimming took 5 bases from V and 5 from J, leaving 18 bases between them. The CDR3 length is 15 residues. CDR1 SGHTA and CDR2 FQGNSA come from the germline V gene. The CDR3, as DNA: TGTGCCAGCAGCCCGACAGGACTCGCTCAGGAGACCCAGTACTTC. Protein sequence: CASSPTGLAQETQYF.

The V gene is TRBV7-2, the J gene TRBJ2-3; the match to TRBD2 covers 12 bases. The CDR3 spans 16 residues. V lost 5 bases to trimming and J lost 7 bases; unmatched junction nucleotides: 10. Per germline, CDR1 SGHTA and CDR2 FQGNSA. This chain's CDR3 is CASSLSSGGASYTQYF. In DNA, the CDR3 is TGTGCCAGCAGCCTCTCTAGCGGGGGGGCCAGCTATACGCAGTATTTT.

This chain uses TRBV5-4 with TRBJ2-3, with 8 nucleotides matching TRBD2. Germline V gene sequence: CDR1 SGHNT, CDR2 YYREEE (reference sequence). The CDR3 sequence is 15 residues long. V dropped 4 bases and J dropped 3; count of bases not matched to a gene: 7. The CDR3 DNA sequence: TGTGCCAGCAGCCCGCTGGGACTAGGGACAGATACGCAGTATTTT. Translation: CASSPLGLGTDTQYF.

The chain joins TRBV25-1 to TRBJ1-1, with D possibly being TRBD1 (5 bases). This CDR3 has 14 amino acids. Germline V gene lookup returns CDR1 MGHDK and CDR2 SYGVNS. V was clipped by 2 bases and J by 1 base, with 8 bases between them. The CDR3 DNA reads as TGTGCCAGCAGTGAAAGACAGTCGAACACTGAAGCTTTCTTT. Encoded protein: CASSERQSNTEAFF.

V gene TRBV7-2 combines with J gene TRBJ2-7; D unclear. V was cut by 4 bases and J by 2 bases, with 3 bases left in between. In germline, CDR1 is SGHTA, CDR2 FQGNSA. This CDR3 spans 11 amino acids. The CDR3 protein is CASSSTYEQYF. The CDR3 DNA reads as TGTGCCAGCAGCTCTACCTACGAGCAGTACTTC. Complete variable domain (other parts from reference TRBV7-2 and TRBJ2-7): GAGVSQSPSNKVTEKGKDVELRCDPISGHTALYWYRQSLGQGLEFLIYFQGNSAPDKSGLPSDRFSAERTGGSVSTLTIQRTQQEDSAVYLCASSSTYEQYFGPGTRLTVT.

This clone appeared a few times. V and J are TRBV9 and TRBJ1-1; D not resolved. The germline V and J ends were trimmed by 1 base and 1 base, with 5 bases remaining between them. This CDR3 is built from 13 residues. Germline values: CDR1 SGDLS, CDR2 YYNGEE. CDR3 protein: CASSVLPNTEAFF. CDR3 DNA sequence: TGTGCCAGCAGCGTACTACCGAACACTGAAGCTTTCTTT.

The chain links TRBV29-1 to TRBJ1-5; 9 bases are shared with TRBD1. This CDR3 has 14 amino acids. Germline V gene data show CDR1 as SQVTM and CDR2 as ANQGSEA. V was clipped by 7 bases and J by 4 bases; unmatched bases: 8. Here the CDR3 reads CSATVQGANQPQHF. The CDR3 region has the DNA TGCAGCGCGACTGTACAGGGGGCGAATCAGCCCCAGCATTTT. The full variable domain, completed using reference TRBV29-1 and TRBJ1-5, is SAVISQKPSRDICQRGTSLTIQCQVDSQVTMMFWYRQQPGQSLTLIATANQGSEATYESGFVIDKFPISRPNLTFSTLTVSNMSPEDSSIYLCSATVQGANQPQHFGDGTRLSIL.

A few counts support this clone. The chain links TRBV19 to TRBJ1-5, with 7 bases identical to TRBD1. CDR1 and CDR2 from the germline V gene are LNHDA and SQIVND (reference sequence). CDR3 length: 15 residues. J lost 0 bases, V lost 6 bases, and 5 bases had no gene match. The CDR3 DNA sequence: TGTGCCAGTAGACCGGGACAGCATAGCAATCAGCCCCAGCATTTT. Its protein is CASRPGQHSNQPQHF.

This chain uses TRBV7-2 with TRBJ2-2; 15 bases match TRBD2. In germline, CDR1 is SGHTA, CDR2 FQGNSA. The CDR3 length is 20 residues. Unmatched junction bases numbered 10, after V lost 0 bases and J lost 5 bases. The CDR3 DNA is TGTGCCAGCAGCTTAGCAAGAGGACTAGCGGGAGGGCCAGGGACCGGGGAGCTGTTTTTT. Protein sequence: CASSLARGLAGGPGTGELFF.

This chain connects TRBV5-1 to TRBJ2-1; 12 bases are shared with TRBD2. The CDR3 sequence is 16 residues long. The ends lost 4 bases at V and 3 bases at J; junction bases unmatched: 5. Germline-derived CDR1 and CDR2 are SGHRS and YFSETQ. CDR3 residues: CASSPRLAGVYNEQFF. The CDR3 nucleotides read TGCGCCAGCAGCCCGAGACTAGCGGGAGTCTACAATGAGCAGTTCTTC.

V gene TRBV2 combines with J gene TRBJ1-6; D gene ambiguous. The CDR3 sequence is 12 residues long. V was cut by 2 bases and J by 10 bases, with 6 bases left in between. The germline V gene has CDR1 SNHLY and CDR2 FYNNEI. This chain's CDR3 is CASSERGSPLHF. CDR3 bases: TGTGCCAGCAGTGAACGCGGATCACCCCTCCACTTT.

This chain uses TRBV7-2 with TRBJ1-5; 7 positions match TRBD1. The CDR3 is made up of 16 amino acids. CDR1 is SGHTA, CDR2 FQGNSA, per germline. V lost 2 bases to trimming and J lost 1 base; unmatched junction nucleotides: 5. In nucleotides, the CDR3 is TGTGCCAGCAGCTTATGGACAGGTCCGAGCAATCAGCCCCAGCATTTT. Its translation is CASSLWTGPSNQPQHF.

V and J are TRBV7-2 and TRBJ1-2; possibly TRBD1 for D (5 bases). The CDR3 has 15 amino acids. V dropped 0 bases and J dropped 5 bases, with 13 bases sitting between them. Germline V lookup: CDR1 SGHTA, CDR2 FQGNSA. CDR3 sequence (DNA): TGTGCCAGCAGCTTAGCGCCAGGGCCGGGTTATGGCTACACCTTC. Amino acids: CASSLAPGPGYGYTF. The complete variable domain, with remaining parts taken from reference TRBV7-2 and TRBJ1-2, reads GAGVSQSPSNKVTEKGKDVELRCDPISGHTALYWYRQSLGQGLEFLIYFQGNSAPDKSGLPSDRFSAERTGGSVSTLTIQRTQQEDSAVYLCASSLAPGPGYGYTFGSGTRLTVV.

The chain combines TRBV5-4 with TRBJ2-5, with 9 bases lining up with TRBD2. V lost 0 bases and J lost 4; bases outside the gene matches: 4. Germline V gives CDR1 SGHNT, CDR2 YYREEE (reference sequence). This CDR3 contains 15 residues. The CDR3 protein is CASSLGPAGGETQYF. In nucleotides, the CDR3 is TGTGCCAGCAGCTTGGGACCAGCGGGAGGAGAGACCCAGTACTTC.

The chain is built from TRBV5-6 and TRBJ2-3; tentatively, D is TRBD2 (6 bases). CDR3 length: 19 residues. Trimming cost V 0 bases and J 0 bases, with 20 bases left between them. CDR1 is SGHDT and CDR2 is YYEEEE in the germline V gene. CDR3 loop: CASSLVGASAFASTDTQYF. The CDR3 DNA reads TGTGCCAGCAGCTTGGTAGGGGCTAGCGCCTTTGCTAGCACAGATACGCAGTATTTT.

The gene calls are TRBV7-2 and TRBJ2-7; maybe TRBD2 (5 bases). The CDR3 runs to 13 residues. Per the germline V gene, CDR1 is SGHTA and CDR2 is FQGNSA. V lost 0 bases and J 5 bases, leaving 8 bases between the germline ends. The CDR3 sequence is CASSLARGNEQYF. In DNA, the CDR3 is TGTGCCAGCAGCTTAGCGCGAGGGAACGAGCAGTACTTC.

The chain has TRBV15 and TRBJ1-6, with D unclear. Per germline, CDR1 LNHNV and CDR2 YYDKDF (reference sequence). CDR3 size: 15 residues. V was cut by 3 bases and J by 13 bases, with 19 bases left in between. The DNA of the CDR3 is TGTGCCACCAGCAGCCGGACTGATTACCTTCTGCCCCTCCACTTT. Protein sequence: CATSSRTDYLLPLHF.

The V call is TRBV6-6, the J call TRBJ2-1, with 8 bases identical to TRBD1. V shed 6 bases, J shed 3 bases, and the junction held 7 bases outside the gene matches. Per germline, CDR1 MNHNY and CDR2 SVGAGI (reference sequence). The CDR3 covers 15 residues. The CDR3 nucleotides are TGTGCCAGCAGAACCCGGGGACAGGTCTACAATGAGCAGTTCTTC. Protein: CASRTRGQVYNEQFF.

This chain links TRBV7-8 with TRBJ1-3; 8 bases fit TRBD1. Germline lookup yields CDR1 SGHVS and CDR2 FQNEAQ. This CDR3 spans 15 amino acids. J lost 0 bases, V lost 5 bases, and 3 bases had no gene match. CDR3 DNA: TGTGCCAGCAGCCCGGACAGGGCCTCTGGAAACACCATATATTTT. It translates to CASSPDRASGNTIYF. The full variable domain, its missing parts supplied by reference TRBV7-8 and TRBJ1-3, is GAGVSQSPRYKVAKRGQDVALRCDPISGHVSLFWYQQALGQGPEFLTYFQNEAQLDKSGLPSDRFFAERPEGSVSTLKIQRTQQEDSAVYLCASSPDRASGNTIYFGEGSWLTVV.

The CDR3 spells CASSLAPIAGKNTEAFF. Here the CDR3 DNA reads TGTGCCAGCAGCTTAGCCCCTATTGCCGGGAAGAACACTGAAGCTTTCTTT. This chain connects TRBV7-2 to TRBJ1-1; no reliable D call. This CDR3 has 17 amino acids. CDR1 SGHTA and CDR2 FQGNSA come from the germline V gene. V lost 0 bases, J lost 1 base, and 15 bases lay in between.

This clone was observed once. The V and J genes are TRBV29-1 and TRBJ2-5; 7 bases match TRBD2. The germline CDR1 and CDR2 sequences are SQVTM and ANQGSEA. The CDR3 loop spans 14 amino acids. V was pared by 6 bases and J by 5 bases, with 12 bases of the junction left unmatched. The CDR3 DNA sequence: TGCAGCGTCTACGGCCAGGGACTAACGGAGACCCAGTACTTC. As protein: CSVYGQGLTETQYF.

The rearrangement links TRBV7-8 to TRBJ1-1; a weak D match, TRBD1 (5 bases). V lost 0 bases, J lost 10 bases, and 9 bases lay in between. The CDR3 loop spans 12 amino acids. The V gene's germline CDR1 is SGHVS and CDR2 FQNEAQ. This chain's CDR3 is CASSLAGRRAFF. The CDR3 nucleotides read TGTGCCAGCAGCTTAGCGGGGCGTAGAGCTTTCTTT.